These 12 T cell receptor beta chains were all obtained from the same sample, sequenced in a study of shared clonotypes between healthy human individuals. The data were produced by immunoSEQ multiplex PCR, yet TCRdb's version contains in-frame clones alone and is incomplete. The sample consists of approximately 2.5 million clones, under 95% of them appearing once. The sequenced material came from naive CD4+ T cells from PBMCs. Subset in this sample: CD45RA+ positively selected. Every receptor here comes from a man aged 18 to 35 in good health. Some clones in this sample may be carry-over from other donors' samples.

The chain carries TRBV11-2 and TRBJ2-5; 8 positions agree with TRBD2. The germline CDR1 and CDR2 sequences are SGHAT and FQNNGV. Trimming removed 8 bases from V and 4 bases from J; junction bases left unmatched: 6. The CDR3 consists of 13 residues. This chain's CDR3 is CASVVAGGETQYF. DNA for the CDR3: TGTGCCAGCGTCGTCGCGGGGGGAGAGACCCAGTACTTC.

This clone was counted a single time. The V call is TRBV5-1, the J call TRBJ2-7, with TRBD2 matching 8 bases. CDR1 is SGHRS and CDR2 is YFSETQ in the germline V gene. The junction had 5 bases not matched to a gene; V was cut back by 2 bases and J by 7 bases. The CDR3 totals 13 residues. In nucleotides, the CDR3 is TGCGCCAGCAGCTTAGGACAGCGGGGGGAGCAGTACTTC. Its protein product is CASSLGQRGEQYF.

V is TRBV5-1 and J is TRBJ2-1, with D possibly TRBD2 on 6 matching bases. Germline assignment: CDR1 SGHRS and CDR2 YFSETQ. V was shortened by 4 bases and J by 8 bases, with 13 bases between the two germline ends. This CDR3 spans 13 amino acids. CDR3 coding DNA: TGCGCCAGCAGCGGGGACTGGTGGGATGAGCAGTTCTTC. The encoded protein is CASSGDWWDEQFF.

This rearrangement joins TRBV25-1 to TRBJ2-3; D possibly corresponds to TRBD2 (6 bases). CDR1 and CDR2 (germline): MGHDK, SYGVNS. The CDR3 has 15 residues. Trimming stripped 2 bases from V and 2 bases from J, with 11 bases between. The CDR3: CASSELGLFTDTQYF. The CDR3 DNA reads TGTGCCAGCAGTGAACTTGGACTATTCACAGATACGCAGTATTTT.

The chain recombines TRBV4-2 with TRBJ2-6, with TRBD1 identical over 10 bases. CDR1 and CDR2 (germline): LGHNA, YNFKEQ. After removal of 3 bases from V and 3 bases from J, the junction contained 14 bases not matched to a gene. The CDR3 is 20 amino acids. In DNA form, the CDR3 reads TGTGCCAGCAGCCAGGCCAAGGGTCCCGGGACAGGGGATGGGGCCAACGTCCTGACTTTC. Translation: CASSQAKGPGTGDGANVLTF.

V is TRBV28 and J is TRBJ2-1; 9 bases fit TRBD2. Germline CDR1 reads MDHEN; CDR2 reads SYDVKM. Trimming took 6 bases from V and 2 from J; bases not matched to a gene: 8. The CDR3 runs to 16 residues. CDR3 sequence: CASRSLAGVAYNEQFF. DNA of the CDR3: TGTGCCAGCAGATCATTAGCGGGAGTGGCCTACAATGAGCAGTTCTTC.

This chain joins TRBV28 and TRBJ1-4; tentative D call: TRBD1 (6 bases). CDR3 length: 15 amino acids. Germline V CDR1 and CDR2: MDHEN, SYDVKM. V gave up 5 bases and J gave up 0 bases, with 10 bases separating them. CDR3: CASSPWTATNEKLFF. CDR3 DNA: TGTGCCAGCAGTCCGTGGACAGCAACTAATGAAAAACTGTTTTTT.

The V gene is TRBV15, the J gene TRBJ2-7; 10 bases are a match to TRBD2. CDR3 length equals 16 residues. J lost 6 bases, V lost 1 base, and 9 bases had no gene match. Germline V gives CDR1 LNHNV, CDR2 YYDKDF (reference sequence). In nucleotides, the CDR3 is TGTGCCACCAGCAGAGGTGGTAGCGGGAGGTTGGTCGAGCAGTACTTC. The encoded protein is CATSRGGSGRLVEQYF.

Here the CDR3 reads CASGGGPDRYSYNSPLHF. For the CDR3, the DNA is TGTGCCAGCGGGGGGGGCCCGGACAGATACTCCTATAATTCACCCCTCCACTTT. The chain uses TRBV2 and TRBJ1-6, with a possible D match to TRBD1 (6 bases). The CDR3 is made up of 18 amino acids. V lost 8 bases and J lost 0, with 20 bases in between. CDR1 is SNHLY and CDR2 is FYNNEI in the germline V gene. The full variable domain, its missing parts supplied by reference TRBV2 and TRBJ1-6, is EPEVTQTPSHQVTQMGQEVILRCVPISNHLYFYWYRQILGQKVEFLVSFYNNEISEKSEIFDDQFSVERPDGSNFTLKIRSTKLEDSAMYFCASGGGPDRYSYNSPLHFGNGTRLTVT.

The chain links TRBV7-8 to TRBJ1-1; D call uncertain. CDR3 length equals 13 residues. The V gene lost 0 bases and the J gene lost 3 bases, with 5 bases spanning the gap. Germline V lookup: CDR1 SGHVS, CDR2 FQNEAQ. CDR3 bases: TGTGCCAGCAGCTTAGCTACTGACACTGAAGCTTTCTTT. It codes for CASSLATDTEAFF.

The V call is TRBV6-5, the J call TRBJ1-1; no definite D call. V was shortened by 2 bases and J by 4 bases, with 8 bases between the two germline ends. The germline gives CDR1 MNHEY, CDR2 SVGAGI. This CDR3 has 13 residues. CDR3 DNA: TGTGCCAGCAGTTACGATCGGCCCACTGAAGCTTTCTTT. Encoded protein: CASSYDRPTEAFF.

The CDR3 here is CASSQERDLPLHF. The CDR3 DNA is TGTGCCAGCAGCCAAGAGCGGGACCTCCCCCTCCACTTT. The chain has TRBV4-2 and TRBJ1-6, with a weak D call TRBD1 (5 bases). V was cut by 0 bases and J by 13 bases, with 10 bases left in between. The CDR3 covers 13 residues. From germline, CDR1 is LGHNA and CDR2 YNFKEQ.